This T cell receptor beta chain was sequenced in a study of blood T cell repertoires in COVID-19. In the study overall: Samples taken during acute and convalescent COVID-19 were collected in the United States, Italy and Spain.

Using immunoSEQ multiplex PCR, the repertoire was profiled, and TCRdb retains in-frame clones only, with some absent. The sample has fewer than 300,000 clones; more than 70% are singletons. CDR1 is ENHRY and CDR2 is SYGVKD in the germline V gene. V dropped 4 bases and J dropped 5; count of bases not matched to a gene: 12. CDR3 length: 17 residues. The J gene is TRBJ2-1, the V gene TRBV10-3; 9 nucleotides line up with TRBD1. The source is a woman in her late teens or twenties with acute or convalescent COVID-19. Sequencing was done on a sample of peripheral blood. The CDR3 region is CAISVYGAGTGNNEQFF. In DNA, the CDR3 is TGTGCCATCAGTGTGTACGGGGCCGGGACAGGGAACAATGAGCAGTTCTTC.